Sequencing of this TCR beta chain was carried out in a study of blood T cell repertoires in COVID-19. As for the study in general: Acute and convalescent COVID-19 specimens originated in the United States, Italy and Spain. Sample material is recorded as cDNA or gDNA derived from T cells, B-cell-depleted T cells, or PBMCs.

Original methodology: Cell counts per sample came from amplifying reference gene primers. Here immunoSEQ multiplex PCR was the method, and the copy in TCRdb shows in-frame clones only, minus some. That table is the source of V, J and clone size, and D and trimming were worked out from the DNA. The sample contains 200,000 or so clones, approximately 80% of which appear only once. With 4 bases clipped from V and 3 bases from J, the junction kept 4 bases outside the gene matches. The CDR3 consists of 15 residues. CDR1 is MDHEN, CDR2 SYDVKM, per germline. The sequencing input was peripheral blood. The source of this sequence is a human donor with acute or convalescent COVID-19. The donor label of this sample is uncertain. V and J are TRBV28 and TRBJ2-3, with 10 bases that match TRBD2. The CDR3 sequence is CASSSSGRKTDTQYF. The CDR3 DNA reads as TGTGCCAGCAGTTCTAGCGGGAGAAAGACAGATACGCAGTATTTT.